A selection of T cell receptor beta chains follows, all from one sample in a study of blood T cell repertoires in COVID-19. Only in-frame clones appear in the TCRdb table, and some are missing; sequencing was by immunoSEQ multiplex PCR. This sample has fewer than 350,000 clones, with approximately 87% found just once. The sequencing input was peripheral blood. These receptors all come from a woman in her twenties or thirties with COVID-19, enrolled during active disease. Each CDR3 is given with its conserved first and last residue. Each record gives: D gene, J gene, clone size, V gene, CDR3 protein, CDR3 DNA. The D gene is left open where the match is weak. Clone size is not always given. Where it is, it says once, few, many or a class for expanded clones.

D gene: .; J gene: TRBJ1-3; clone size: .; V gene: TRBV7-2; CDR3 protein: CASSLGGRGRVGNTIYF; CDR3 DNA: TGTGCCAGCAGCTTAGGGGGCAGGGGAAGGGTTGGAAACACCATATATTTT
D gene: .; J gene: TRBJ2-2; clone size: .; V gene: TRBV11-2; CDR3 protein: CASSKEPWPDTGELFF; CDR3 DNA: TGTGCCAGCAGCAAGGAGCCTTGGCCCGACACCGGGGAGCTGTTTTTT
D gene: .; J gene: TRBJ1-3; clone size: .; V gene: TRBV7-9; CDR3 protein: CASSSPRDTPGNTIYF; CDR3 DNA: TGTGCCAGCAGCTCCCCTCGGGACACCCCTGGAAACACCATATATTTT
D gene: TRBD2; J gene: TRBJ2-1; clone size: .; V gene: TRBV5-1; CDR3 protein: CASTGTSDAYNEQFF; CDR3 DNA: TGCGCCAGCACCGGGACTAGCGATGCCTACAATGAGCAGTTCTTC
D gene: .; J gene: TRBJ2-5; clone size: .; V gene: TRBV20-1; CDR3 protein: CSASKPPYEETQYF; CDR3 DNA: TGCAGTGCTAGTAAGCCCCCTTATGAAGAGACCCAGTACTTC
D gene: .; J gene: TRBJ2-6; clone size: .; V gene: TRBV5-1; CDR3 protein: CASSLPSSGANVLTF; CDR3 DNA: TGCGCCAGCAGCCTACCTAGCTCTGGGGCCAACGTCCTGACTTTC
D gene: TRBD1; J gene: TRBJ2-7; clone size: once; V gene: TRBV2; CDR3 protein: CASRPTGGGEQYF; CDR3 DNA: TGTGCCAGCAGACCTACAGGGGGAGGCGAGCAGTACTTC
D gene: .; J gene: TRBJ1-1; clone size: .; V gene: TRBV3-1/TRBV3-2; CDR3 protein: CASSQINEAFF; CDR3 DNA: TGTGCCAGCAGCCAAATCAATGAAGCTTTCTTT
D gene: TRBD2; J gene: TRBJ2-3; clone size: once; V gene: TRBV7-7; CDR3 protein: CASSQTVGLAGGTDTQYF; CDR3 DNA: TGTGCCAGCAGCCAAACAGTTGGACTAGCGGGGGGCACAGATACGCAGTATTTT
D gene: .; J gene: TRBJ2-6; clone size: .; V gene: TRBV11-2; CDR3 protein: CASSPSSGANVLTF; CDR3 DNA: TGTGCCAGCAGCCCCTCCTCTGGGGCCAACGTCCTGACTTTC
D gene: .; J gene: TRBJ1-1; clone size: .; V gene: TRBV6-5; CDR3 protein: CASRQQGSPEAFF; CDR3 DNA: TGTGCCAGCAGGCAACAGGGATCCCCTGAAGCTTTCTTT
D gene: .; J gene: TRBJ2-3; clone size: .; V gene: TRBV4-1; CDR3 protein: CASSPPRAEDTDTQYF; CDR3 DNA: TGCGCCAGCAGCCCTCCAAGAGCGGAGGACACAGATACGCAGTATTTT
D gene: .; J gene: TRBJ1-5; clone size: once; V gene: TRBV28; CDR3 protein: CASSLQGVQNQPQHF; CDR3 DNA: TGTGCCAGCAGTCTCCAGGGTGTCCAAAATCAGCCCCAGCATTTT
D gene: .; J gene: TRBJ1-1; clone size: once; V gene: TRBV5-1; CDR3 protein: CASSFSQGLGTEAFF; CDR3 DNA: TGCGCCAGCAGCTTTAGTCAGGGACTGGGCACTGAAGCTTTCTTT
D gene: .; J gene: TRBJ1-2; clone size: .; V gene: TRBV28; CDR3 protein: CASSPEGREKSPGNYGYTF; CDR3 DNA: TGTGCCAGCAGTCCGGAGGGCAGGGAGAAAAGCCCAGGGAACTATGGCTACACCTTC
D gene: TRBD1; J gene: TRBJ1-2; clone size: .; V gene: TRBV2; CDR3 protein: CASSGGGGGEERTNYGYTF; CDR3 DNA: TGTGCCAGCAGTGGAGGCGGAGGGGGCGAGGAGAGGACAAACTATGGCTACACCTTC
D gene: .; J gene: TRBJ1-5; clone size: .; V gene: TRBV5-1; CDR3 protein: CASSPTDGGSQPQHF; CDR3 DNA: TGCGCCAGCAGCCCTACGGACGGGGGTAGTCAGCCCCAGCATTTT
D gene: TRBD1; J gene: TRBJ2-7; clone size: .; V gene: TRBV6-5; CDR3 protein: CASSYSTGVPYEQYF; CDR3 DNA: TGTGCCAGCAGTTATTCGACAGGGGTTCCCTACGAGCAGTACTTC
D gene: TRBD1; J gene: TRBJ2-5; clone size: .; V gene: TRBV9; CDR3 protein: CASSVGTGGKETQYF; CDR3 DNA: TGTGCCAGCAGCGTAGGGACAGGAGGAAAAGAGACCCAGTACTTC
D gene: TRBD1; J gene: TRBJ1-3; clone size: .; V gene: TRBV4-1; CDR3 protein: CASSQQQGVAGNTIYF; CDR3 DNA: TGCGCCAGCAGCCAACAACAGGGGGTGGCTGGAAACACCATATATTTT
D gene: TRBD2; J gene: TRBJ2-3; clone size: once; V gene: TRBV5-4; CDR3 protein: CASSLWTSGGPNAQYF; CDR3 DNA: TGTGCCAGCAGCCTATGGACTAGCGGGGGGCCGAATGCGCAGTATTTT
D gene: TRBD1; J gene: TRBJ2-2; clone size: .; V gene: TRBV3-1/TRBV3-2; CDR3 protein: CASTTPRQGAAIELFF; CDR3 DNA: TGTGCCAGCACCACTCCGCGGCAGGGGGCGGCCATCGAGCTGTTTTTT
D gene: .; J gene: TRBJ2-3; clone size: .; V gene: TRBV28; CDR3 protein: CASTLMAGYADTQYF; CDR3 DNA: TGTGCCAGCACTCTCATGGCGGGATATGCAGATACGCAGTATTTT
D gene: .; J gene: TRBJ2-5; clone size: .; V gene: TRBV21-1; CDR3 protein: CASRSGQGAIPREETQYF; CDR3 DNA: TGTGCCAGCAGGTCTGGACAGGGGGCCATCCCACGGGAAGAGACCCAGTACTTC
D gene: TRBD1; J gene: TRBJ1-1; clone size: .; V gene: TRBV5-1; CDR3 protein: CASSPRGPDSTEAFF; CDR3 DNA: TGCGCCAGCAGCCCCAGGGGGCCTGATAGCACTGAAGCTTTCTTT
D gene: TRBD1; J gene: TRBJ1-2; clone size: once; V gene: TRBV10-2; CDR3 protein: CASSESRTGQGYGYTF; CDR3 DNA: TGCGCCAGCAGTGAGTCGAGAACGGGACAGGGGTATGGCTACACCTTC
D gene: .; J gene: TRBJ2-5; clone size: .; V gene: TRBV15; CDR3 protein: CATSRRAGETQYF; CDR3 DNA: TGTGCCACCAGCAGAAGGGCGGGAGAGACCCAGTACTTC
D gene: TRBD1; J gene: TRBJ1-2; clone size: .; V gene: TRBV3-1/TRBV3-2; CDR3 protein: CASSQGRGIYGYTF; CDR3 DNA: TGTGCCAGCAGCCAGGGCAGGGGGATCTATGGCTACACCTTC